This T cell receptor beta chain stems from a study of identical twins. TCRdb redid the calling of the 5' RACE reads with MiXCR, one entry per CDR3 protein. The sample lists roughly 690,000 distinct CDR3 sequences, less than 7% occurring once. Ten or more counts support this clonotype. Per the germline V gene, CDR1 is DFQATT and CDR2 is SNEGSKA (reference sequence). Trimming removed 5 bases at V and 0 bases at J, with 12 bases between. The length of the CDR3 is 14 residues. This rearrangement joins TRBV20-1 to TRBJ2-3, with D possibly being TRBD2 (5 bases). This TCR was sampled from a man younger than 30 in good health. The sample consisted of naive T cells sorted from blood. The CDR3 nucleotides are TGCAGTGCTCCGGACTCCGCTAGCACAGATACGCAGTATTTT. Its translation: CSAPDSASTDTQYF.